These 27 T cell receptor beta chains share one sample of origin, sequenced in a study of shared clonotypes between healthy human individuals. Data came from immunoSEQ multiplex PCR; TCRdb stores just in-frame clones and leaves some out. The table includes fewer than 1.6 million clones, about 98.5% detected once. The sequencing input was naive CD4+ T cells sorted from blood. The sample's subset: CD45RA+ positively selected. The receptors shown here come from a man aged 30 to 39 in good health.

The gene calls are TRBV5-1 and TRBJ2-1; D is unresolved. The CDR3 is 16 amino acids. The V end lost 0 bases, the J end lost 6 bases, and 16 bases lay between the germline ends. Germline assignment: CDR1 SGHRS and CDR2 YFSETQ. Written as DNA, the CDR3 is TGCGCCAGCAGCTTGGGGGTAGCTCGGGTGGTCAATGAGCAGTTCTTC. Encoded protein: CASSLGVARVVNEQFF.

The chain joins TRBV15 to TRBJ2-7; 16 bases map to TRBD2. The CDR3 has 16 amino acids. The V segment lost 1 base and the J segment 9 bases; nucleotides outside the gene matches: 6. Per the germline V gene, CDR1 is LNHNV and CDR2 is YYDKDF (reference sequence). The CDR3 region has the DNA TGTGCCACCAGCAGAGGGGGGACTAGCGGGAGGGCCAGGCAGTACTTC. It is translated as CATSRGGTSGRARQYF.

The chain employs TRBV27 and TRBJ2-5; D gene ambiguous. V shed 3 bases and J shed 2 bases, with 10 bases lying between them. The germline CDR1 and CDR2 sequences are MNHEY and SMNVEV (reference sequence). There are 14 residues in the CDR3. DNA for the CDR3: TGTGCCAGCAGTTTTAATCGGTGGCAAGAGACCCAGTACTTC. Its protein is CASSFNRWQETQYF.

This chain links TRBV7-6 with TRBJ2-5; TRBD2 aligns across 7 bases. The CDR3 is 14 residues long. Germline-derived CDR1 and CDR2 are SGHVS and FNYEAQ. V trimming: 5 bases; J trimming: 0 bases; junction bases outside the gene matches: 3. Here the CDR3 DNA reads TGTGCCAGCAGCCCTAGCGGCAACCAAGAGACCCAGTACTTC. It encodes CASSPSGNQETQYF.

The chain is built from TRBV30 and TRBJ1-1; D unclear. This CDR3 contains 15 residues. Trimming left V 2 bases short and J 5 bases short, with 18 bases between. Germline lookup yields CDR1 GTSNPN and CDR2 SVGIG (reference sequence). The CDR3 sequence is CAWSLDSLRGTEAFF. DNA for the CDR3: TGTGCCTGGAGTTTGGACTCCCTGCGGGGAACTGAAGCTTTCTTT.

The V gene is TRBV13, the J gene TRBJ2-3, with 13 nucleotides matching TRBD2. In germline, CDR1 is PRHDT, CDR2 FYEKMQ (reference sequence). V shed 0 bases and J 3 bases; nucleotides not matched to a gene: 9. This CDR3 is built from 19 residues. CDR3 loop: CASSLGLGTGLAGTDTQYF. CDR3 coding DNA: TGTGCCAGCAGCTTAGGCCTAGGGACGGGACTAGCGGGAACAGATACGCAGTATTTT.

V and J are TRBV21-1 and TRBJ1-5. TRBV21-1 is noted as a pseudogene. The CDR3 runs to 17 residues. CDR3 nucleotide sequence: TGTGCCAGCAGCAAAGCGCTCGGAGTTTATAGCAATCAGCCCCAGCATTTT. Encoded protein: CASSKALGVYSNQPQHF.

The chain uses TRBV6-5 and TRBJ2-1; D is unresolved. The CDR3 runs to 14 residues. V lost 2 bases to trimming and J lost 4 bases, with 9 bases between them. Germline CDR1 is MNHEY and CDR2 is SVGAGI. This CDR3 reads CASSYVQPYNEQFF. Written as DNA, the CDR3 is TGTGCCAGCAGTTACGTACAGCCGTACAATGAGCAGTTCTTC.

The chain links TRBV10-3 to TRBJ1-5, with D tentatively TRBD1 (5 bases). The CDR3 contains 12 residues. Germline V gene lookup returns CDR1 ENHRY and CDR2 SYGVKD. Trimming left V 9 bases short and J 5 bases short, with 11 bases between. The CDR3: CAMDIFHQPQHF. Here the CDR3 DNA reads TGTGCCATGGACATTTTCCATCAGCCCCAGCATTTT.

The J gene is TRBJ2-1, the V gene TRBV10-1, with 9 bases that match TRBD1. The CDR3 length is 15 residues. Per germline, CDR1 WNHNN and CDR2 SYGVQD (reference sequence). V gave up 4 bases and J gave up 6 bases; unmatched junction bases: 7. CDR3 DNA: TGCGCCAGCAGTGGTACAGGGGGCCCGATCAATGAGCAGTTCTTC. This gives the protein CASSGTGGPINEQFF.

CDR3 region: CASSETVYKTSTDTQYF. DNA for the CDR3: TGTGCCAGCAGCGAAACCGTGTACAAGACTAGCACAGATACGCAGTATTTT. This chain links TRBV7-9 with TRBJ2-3, with D uncertain. The germline V gene encodes CDR1 SEHNR and CDR2 FQNEAQ (reference sequence). This CDR3 is 17 amino acids long. Trimming cost V 5 bases and J 0 bases, with 18 bases left between them.

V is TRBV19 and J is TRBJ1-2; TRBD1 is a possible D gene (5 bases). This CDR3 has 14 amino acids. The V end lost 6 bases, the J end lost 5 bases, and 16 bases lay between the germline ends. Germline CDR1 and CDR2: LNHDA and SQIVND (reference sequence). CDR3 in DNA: TGTGCCAGTAGATACTACGGGGGGATTTATGGCTACACCTTC. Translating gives CASRYYGGIYGYTF.

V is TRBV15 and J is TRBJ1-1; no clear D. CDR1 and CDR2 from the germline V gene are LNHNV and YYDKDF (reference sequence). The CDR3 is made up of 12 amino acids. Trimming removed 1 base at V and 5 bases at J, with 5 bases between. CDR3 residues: CATSRAATEAFF. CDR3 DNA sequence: TGTGCCACCAGCAGAGCAGCGACTGAAGCTTTCTTT. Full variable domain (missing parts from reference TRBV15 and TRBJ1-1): DAMVIQNPRYQVTQFGKPVTLSCSQTLNHNVMYWYQQKSSQAPKLLFHYYDKDFNNEADTPDNFQSRRPNTSFCFLDIRSPGLGDTAMYLCATSRAATEAFFGQGTRLTVV.

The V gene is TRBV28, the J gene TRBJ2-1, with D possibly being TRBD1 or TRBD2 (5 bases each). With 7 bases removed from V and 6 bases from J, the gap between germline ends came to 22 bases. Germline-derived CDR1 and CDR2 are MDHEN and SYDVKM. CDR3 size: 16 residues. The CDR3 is CASIKSWDGRFNEQFF. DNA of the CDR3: TGTGCCAGCATCAAGAGCTGGGACGGAAGATTCAATGAGCAGTTCTTC. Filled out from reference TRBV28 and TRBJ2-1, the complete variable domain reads DVKVTQSSRYLVKRTGEKVFLECVQDMDHENMFWYRQDPGLGLRLIYFSYDVKMKEKGDIPEGYSVSREKKERFSLILESASTNQTSMYLCASIKSWDGRFNEQFFGPGTRLTVL.

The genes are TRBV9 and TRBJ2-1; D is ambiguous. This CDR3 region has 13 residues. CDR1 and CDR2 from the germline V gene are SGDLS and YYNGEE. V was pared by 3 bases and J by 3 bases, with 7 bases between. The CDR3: CASSARIYNEQFF. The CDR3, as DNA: TGTGCCAGCAGCGCTCGAATCTACAATGAGCAGTTCTTC.

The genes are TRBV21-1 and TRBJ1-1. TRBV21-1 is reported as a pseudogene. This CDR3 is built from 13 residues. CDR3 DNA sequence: TGTGCCAGCAGCAAAAGGTTGAACACTGAAGCTTTCTTT. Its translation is CASSKRLNTEAFF.

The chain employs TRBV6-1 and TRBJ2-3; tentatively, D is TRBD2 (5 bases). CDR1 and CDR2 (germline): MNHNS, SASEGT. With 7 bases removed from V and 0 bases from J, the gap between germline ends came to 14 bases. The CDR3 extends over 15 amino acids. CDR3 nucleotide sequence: TGTGCCAGCACCTGGAGCGGTCCTAGCACAGATACGCAGTATTTT. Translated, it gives CASTWSGPSTDTQYF.

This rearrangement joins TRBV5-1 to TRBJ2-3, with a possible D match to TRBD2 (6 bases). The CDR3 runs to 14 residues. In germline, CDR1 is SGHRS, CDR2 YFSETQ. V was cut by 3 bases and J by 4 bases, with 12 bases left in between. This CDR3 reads CASSYGGLPDTQYF. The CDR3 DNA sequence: TGCGCCAGCAGCTACGGGGGTCTTCCAGATACGCAGTATTTT.

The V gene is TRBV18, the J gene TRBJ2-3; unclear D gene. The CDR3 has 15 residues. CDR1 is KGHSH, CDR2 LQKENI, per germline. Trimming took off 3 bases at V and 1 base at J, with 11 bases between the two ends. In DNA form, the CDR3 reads TGTGCCAGCTCACCCCAAGCCGGTGGCACAGATACGCAGTATTTT. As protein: CASSPQAGGTDTQYF.

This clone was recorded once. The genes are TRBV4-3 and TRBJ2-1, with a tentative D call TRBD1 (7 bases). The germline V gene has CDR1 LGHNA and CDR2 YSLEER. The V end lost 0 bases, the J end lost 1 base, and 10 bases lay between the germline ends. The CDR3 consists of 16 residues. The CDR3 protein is CASSQEPGGSYNEQFF. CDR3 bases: TGCGCCAGCAGCCAAGAACCAGGGGGGTCCTACAATGAGCAGTTCTTC.

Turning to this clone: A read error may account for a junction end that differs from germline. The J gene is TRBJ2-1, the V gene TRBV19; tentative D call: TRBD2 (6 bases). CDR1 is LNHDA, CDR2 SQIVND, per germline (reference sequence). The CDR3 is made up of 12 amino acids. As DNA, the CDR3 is TGTGCCAGTAGTAAGGACTACAGTGAGCAGTTCTTC. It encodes CASSKDYSEQFF. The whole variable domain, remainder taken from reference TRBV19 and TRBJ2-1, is DGGITQSPKYLFRKEGQNVTLSCEQNLNHDAMYWYRQDPGQGLRLIYYSQIVNDFQKGDIAEGYSVSREKKESFPLTVTSAQKNPTAFYLCASSKDYSEQFFGPGTRLTVL.

The CDR3 spells CASSEVLAGTEQFF. In DNA form, the CDR3 reads TGTGCCAGCAGTGAAGTACTAGCGGGAACTGAGCAGTTCTTC. The V call is TRBV6-1, the J call TRBJ2-1; 10 bases fit TRBD2. The CDR3 consists of 14 residues. V trimming: 1 base; J trimming: 9 bases; junction bases outside the gene matches: 3. Germline CDR1 and CDR2: MNHNS and SASEGT.

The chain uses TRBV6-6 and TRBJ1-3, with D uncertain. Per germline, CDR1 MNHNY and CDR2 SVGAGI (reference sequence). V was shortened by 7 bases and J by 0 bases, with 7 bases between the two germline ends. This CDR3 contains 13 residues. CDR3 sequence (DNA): TGTGCCAGCAAGGTGGTCTCTGGAAACACCATATATTTT. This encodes CASKVVSGNTIYF.

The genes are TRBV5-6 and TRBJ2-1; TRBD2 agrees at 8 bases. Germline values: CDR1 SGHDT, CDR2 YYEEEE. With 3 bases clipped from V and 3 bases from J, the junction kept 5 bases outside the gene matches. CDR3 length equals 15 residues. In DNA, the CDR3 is TGTGCCAGCAGCTGGGGACTAGTGAACTACAATGAGCAGTTCTTC. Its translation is CASSWGLVNYNEQFF.

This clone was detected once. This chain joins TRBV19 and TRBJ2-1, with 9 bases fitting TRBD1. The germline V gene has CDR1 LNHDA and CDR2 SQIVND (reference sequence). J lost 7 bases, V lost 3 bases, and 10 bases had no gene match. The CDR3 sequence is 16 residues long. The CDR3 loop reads CASSIVVGTGFNEQFF. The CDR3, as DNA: TGTGCCAGTAGTATTGTCGTCGGGACAGGGTTTAATGAGCAGTTCTTC.

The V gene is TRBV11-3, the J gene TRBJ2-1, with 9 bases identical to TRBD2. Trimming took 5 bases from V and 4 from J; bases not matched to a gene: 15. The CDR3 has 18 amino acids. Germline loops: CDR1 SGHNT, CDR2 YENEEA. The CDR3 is CASSNHNGGRGIYNEQFF. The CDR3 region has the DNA TGTGCCAGCAGCAACCATAATGGCGGGAGGGGGATTTACAATGAGCAGTTCTTC.

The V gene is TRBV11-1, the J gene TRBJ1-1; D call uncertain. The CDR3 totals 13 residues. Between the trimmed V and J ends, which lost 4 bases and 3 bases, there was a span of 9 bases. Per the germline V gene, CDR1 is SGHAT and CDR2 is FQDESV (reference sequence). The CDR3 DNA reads TGTGCCAGCAGCTCCGACCGATACACTGAAGCTTTCTTT. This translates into CASSSDRYTEAFF.